This paragraph reports one T cell receptor (beta chain). Its specificity is not known. The germline gives CDR1 GTSNPN, CDR2 SVGIG (reference sequence). The CDR3 contains 16 residues. Unmatched junction bases numbered 6, after V lost 0 bases and J lost 1 base. The sample belongs to a study of cytomegalovirus exposure and HLA in healthy donors. The wider study: Assignment to the Caucasian-associated ancestry cluster applied to approximately 80% of the approximately 390 genotyped donors.

Study results and limitations: It was reported that TCR beta sequences correctly inferred the HLA-A and HLA-B alleles for most subjects. Follow-up analysis later connected one missense variant in DCLRE1C with trimming of TCR beta V- and J-genes.

The PCR employed 60 Vbeta primers together with 13 Jbeta primers. Methods used by the authors: In a later analysis, 70 million to 80 million unique TCR beta chains included roughly 11 million shared by two or more donors. Produced via immunoSEQ multiplex PCR; TCRdb's table is partial and in-frame only. That table supplies the V and J calls and clone size; D and trimming were determined from the DNA. The table shows 110,000 to 150,000 clones, with about 79% occurring only once. This chain connects TRBV30 to TRBJ2-3; TRBD2 matches at 8 bases. The sequence was obtained from a woman in her twenties or thirties in good health and CMV-seronegative. Sequenced input: PBMCs. CDR3 loop: CAWSVGASGRTDTQYF. CDR3 DNA: TGTGCCTGGAGTGTAGGGGCTAGCGGGCGCACAGATACGCAGTATTTT.